This section outlines one T cell receptor (beta chain) sequence together with its context. The data originate from a study of radiation and T cells in renal cell carcinoma. Time point meaning: blood 4 weeks post-SBRT, at nephrectomy. Treatment here: 15 Gy SBRT to primary tumor, nephrectomy 4 weeks later. TCRdb's copy holds only in-frame clones and misses some; the assay was immunoSEQ multiplex PCR. The table includes around 180,000 clones, roughly nine tenths detected once. Per the germline V gene, CDR1 is WNHNN and CDR2 is SYGVQD (reference sequence). The CDR3 extends over 16 amino acids. This clonotype was sampled from a woman between 50 and 59 years old with renal cell carcinoma. V gene TRBV10-1 combines with J gene TRBJ2-2, with D possibly matching TRBD1 (6 bases). The specimen comprised blood, sampled from a patient whose treatment included radiotherapy and nephrectomy. The CDR3 DNA sequence: TGCCCTCGGGGCAAACAGGGAAAAGAGGGCACCGGGGAGCTGTTTTTT. It translates to CPRGKQGKEGTGELFF.